This TCR beta chain was sequenced in a study of blood T cell repertoires in COVID-19. This CDR3 spans 15 amino acids. J gave up 4 bases and V 5 bases, and 5 bases lay outside the gene matches. Germline lookup yields CDR1 MDHEN and CDR2 SYDVKM. The protocol was immunoSEQ multiplex PCR, while the TCRdb copy is restricted to in-frame clones and leaves out a portion. The table has over 85,000 clones, roughly 88% seen once. This chain connects TRBV28 to TRBJ2-2, with 9 bases identical to TRBD1. Sequencing used peripheral blood. This clonotype was sampled from a woman of 80 years or more with COVID-19, enrolled during active disease. The CDR3 DNA is TGTGCCAGCAGTACGACAGGGGGACGCACCGGGGAGCTGTTTTTT. It is translated as CASSTTGGRTGELFF.